This T cell receptor beta chain was identified during a study of blood T cell repertoires in COVID-19. The length of the CDR3 is 16 residues. Between the trimmed V and J ends, which lost 6 bases and 0 bases, there was a span of 17 bases. Germline CDR1 and CDR2: MNHEY and SVGEGT. Sequencing used immunoSEQ multiplex PCR; TCRdb keeps in-frame clones, though not all of them. This sample carries roughly 170,000 clones, about nine tenths of them seen once, and the ten largest clones take roughly 20%. The sequence was collected from a man aged 65-85 years with active or convalescent COVID-19. What was sequenced was peripheral blood. The chain couples TRBV6-2 or TRBV6-3 to TRBJ1-1, with D possibly TRBD1 on 5 matching bases. The chain's CDR3 is CASSHGGIAMNTEAFF. CDR3 DNA: TGTGCCAGCAGCCACGGGGGGATAGCGATGAACACTGAAGCTTTCTTT.